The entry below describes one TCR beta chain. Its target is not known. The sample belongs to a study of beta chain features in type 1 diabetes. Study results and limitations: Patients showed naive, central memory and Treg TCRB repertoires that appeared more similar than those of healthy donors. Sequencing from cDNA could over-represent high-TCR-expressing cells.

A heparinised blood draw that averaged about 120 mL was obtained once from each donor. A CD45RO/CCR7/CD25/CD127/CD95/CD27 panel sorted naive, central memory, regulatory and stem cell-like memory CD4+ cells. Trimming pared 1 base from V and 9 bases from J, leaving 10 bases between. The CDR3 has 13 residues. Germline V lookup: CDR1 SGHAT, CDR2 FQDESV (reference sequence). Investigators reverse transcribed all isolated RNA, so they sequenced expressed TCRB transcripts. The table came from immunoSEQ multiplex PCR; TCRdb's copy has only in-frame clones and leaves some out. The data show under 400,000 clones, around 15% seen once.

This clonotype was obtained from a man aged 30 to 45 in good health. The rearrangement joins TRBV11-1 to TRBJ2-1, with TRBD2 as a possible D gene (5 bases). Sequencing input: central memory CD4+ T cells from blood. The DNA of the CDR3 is TGTGCCAGCAGCTTAGGGAACCGGGGTGAGCAGTTCTTC. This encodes CASSLGNRGEQFF.